Reported below is one TCR beta chain. This sample was taken from a study of blood T cell repertoires in COVID-19. Across the whole study: COVID-19 samples from acute and convalescent phases originated in the United States, Italy and Spain. T cells, B-cell-depleted T cells, or PBMCs provided the cDNA or gDNA that served as material.

CDR3 length: 14 amino acids. Trimming cost V 7 bases and J 8 bases, with 17 bases left between them. Germline V gene lookup returns CDR1 LGHDT and CDR2 YNNKEL (reference sequence). Per the authors' pipeline: The assay estimated nucleated cells by amplifying reference gene primers. Libraries were prepared by immunoSEQ multiplex PCR; TCRdb keeps only in-frame clonotypes and omits some of them. The V and J calls and clone size were taken over from that table, and D and trimming were inferred from the DNA. The table has about 150,000 clones, 80% to 90% seen once. The chain employs TRBV3-1 (or the pseudogene TRBV3-2) and TRBJ1-4; D may be TRBD1 (6 bases). Sequenced: peripheral blood. The receptor's source is a woman in her 40s with acute or convalescent COVID-19. This CDR3 is CASTTGGGGEKLFF. Here the CDR3 DNA reads TGTGCCAGCACTACCGGGGGAGGGGGAGAAAAACTGTTTTTT.